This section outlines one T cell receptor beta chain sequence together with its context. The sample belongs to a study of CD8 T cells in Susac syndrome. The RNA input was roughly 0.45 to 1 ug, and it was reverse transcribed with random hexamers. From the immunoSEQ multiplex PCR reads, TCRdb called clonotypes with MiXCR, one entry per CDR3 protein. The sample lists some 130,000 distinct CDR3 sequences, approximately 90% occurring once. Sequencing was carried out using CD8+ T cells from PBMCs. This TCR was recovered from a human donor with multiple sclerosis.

The CDR3 DNA is TGCGCCAGCAGCCAAGATCGCGGGGTTGCCACGATCTACACCTTC. Its protein product is CASSQDRGVATIYTF. The rearrangement joins TRBV4-3 to TRBJ1-2; no definite D call. There are 15 residues in the CDR3. From germline, CDR1 is LGHNA and CDR2 YSLEER. V gave up 0 bases and J gave up 10 bases, with 18 bases separating them.